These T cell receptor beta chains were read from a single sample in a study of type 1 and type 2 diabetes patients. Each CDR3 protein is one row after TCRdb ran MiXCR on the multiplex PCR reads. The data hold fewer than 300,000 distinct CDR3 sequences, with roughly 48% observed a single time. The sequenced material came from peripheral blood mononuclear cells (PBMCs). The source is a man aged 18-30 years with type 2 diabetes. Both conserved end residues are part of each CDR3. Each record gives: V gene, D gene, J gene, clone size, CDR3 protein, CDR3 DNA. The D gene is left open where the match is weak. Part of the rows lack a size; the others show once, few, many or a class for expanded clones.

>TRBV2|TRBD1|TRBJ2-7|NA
CASRSGTGGIEQYF
TGTGCCAGCAGGTCGGGGACAGGGGGCATAGAGCAGTACTTC
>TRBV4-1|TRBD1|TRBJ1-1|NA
CASSQGPGQGASDTEAFF
TGCGCCAGCAGCCAAGGCCCCGGACAGGGGGCGTCGGACACTGAAGCTTTCTTT
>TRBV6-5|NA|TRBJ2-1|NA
CASSYRIYNEQFF
TGTGCCAGCAGTTACAGAATCTACAATGAGCAGTTCTTC
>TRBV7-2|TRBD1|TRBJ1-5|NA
CASSPYDRDQPQHF
TGTGCCAGCAGCCCTTACGACAGGGATCAGCCCCAGCATTTT
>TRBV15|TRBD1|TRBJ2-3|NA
CATSRDQQGADTDTQYF
TGTGCCACCAGCAGAGATCAACAGGGGGCCGACACAGATACGCAGTATTTT
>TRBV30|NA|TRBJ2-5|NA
CAWSVGGPHPKYF
TGTGCCTGGAGTGTAGGGGGACCCCACCCAAAGTACTTC
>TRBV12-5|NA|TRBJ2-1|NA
CASRLNPPTYNEQFF
TGTGCCAGCAGACTAAACCCACCAACTTACAATGAGCAGTTCTTC
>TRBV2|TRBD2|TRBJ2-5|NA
CASRNPGLAGKGGTQYF
TGTGCCAGCAGGAATCCGGGACTAGCGGGAAAGGGAGGGACCCAGTACTTC
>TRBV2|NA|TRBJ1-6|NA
CASRRTDYNSPLHF
TGTGCCAGCAGGAGGACAGACTATAATTCACCCCTCCACTTT
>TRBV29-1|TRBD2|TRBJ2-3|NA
CKAGGPAPQYF
TGCAAAGCGGGAGGGCCAGCCCCGCAGTATTTT
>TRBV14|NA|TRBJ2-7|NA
CASSQEIGSERYF
TGTGCCAGCAGCCAAGAGATCGGTAGCGAGCGGTACTTC
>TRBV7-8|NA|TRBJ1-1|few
CASSLQELNTEAFF
TGTGCCAGCAGCCTCCAGGAACTGAACACTGAAGCTTTCTTT
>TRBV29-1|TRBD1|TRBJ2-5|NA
CSGGDRVEETQYF
TGCAGCGGGGGGGACAGGGTGGAAGAGACCCAGTACTTC